Listed here are 31 T cell receptor beta chains from one sample, sequenced in a study of T cells in Graves' hyperthyroidism and ophthalmopathy. Template material for amplifying TCR beta CDR3 regions consisted of RNA transcripts. RT-PCR in the first round (using the HTBI primer set) targeted the TCR CDR3. TCRdb redid the calling of the multiplex PCR reads with MiXCR, one entry per CDR3 protein. The sample includes some 580,000 distinct CDR3 sequences, 15% to 20% of them seen just once. The sample comprised blood. These TCRs come from a woman aged 40 to 55 with Graves' ophthalmopathy.

This clonotype turned up a few times. This chain uses TRBV3-1 with TRBJ2-2; 12 positions match TRBD1. V dropped 3 bases and J dropped 3; count of bases not matched to a gene: 2. CDR3 length: 16 residues. Germline CDR1 and CDR2: LGHDT and YNNKEL (reference sequence). The CDR3 bases are TGTGCCAGCAGCCAGGGACAGGGGGCCTACACCGGGGAGCTGTTTTTT. It translates to CASSQGQGAYTGELFF.

This clonotype has a handful of counts. CDR3 DNA: TGTGCCAGCAGTTACCCGGGGGTGGGGGAGACCCAGTACTTC. Protein: CASSYPGVGETQYF. The chain combines TRBV12-3 or TRBV12-4 with TRBJ2-5; tentatively, D is TRBD2 (6 bases). This CDR3 contains 14 residues. Trimming shortened V by 4 bases and J by 5 bases, and 14 bases separated the two germline ends.

This clonotype was recorded many times. V gene TRBV20-1 combines with J gene TRBJ2-3; 8 positions agree with TRBD1. CDR1 is DFQATT, CDR2 SNEGSKA, per germline (reference sequence). The CDR3 runs to 14 residues. After removal of 3 bases from V and 4 bases from J, the junction contained 6 bases not matched to a gene. This CDR3 reads CSASNRGVSDTQYF. The CDR3 nucleotides are TGCAGTGCTAGTAACAGGGGGGTGTCAGATACGCAGTATTTT.

This chain joins TRBV9 and TRBJ2-2; D gene ambiguous. Germline assignment: CDR1 SGDLS and CDR2 YYNGEE. V lost 1 base, J lost 7 bases, and 8 bases lay in between. The CDR3 contains 13 residues. The CDR3 region is CASSVLGGGELFF. The CDR3 DNA sequence: TGTGCCAGCAGCGTATTGGGTGGCGGGGAGCTGTTTTTT.

This clonotype showed up just a few times. The chain links TRBV3-1 to TRBJ2-7; 7 bases agree with TRBD1. The V and J ends lost 0 bases and 3 bases, in that order; junction bases with no gene match: 2. Germline assignment: CDR1 LGHDT and CDR2 YNNKEL (reference sequence). This CDR3 is 14 amino acids long. The CDR3 nucleotides read TGTGCCAGCAGCCAAGATCGGGACAGCTACGAGCAGTACTTC. It codes for CASSQDRDSYEQYF.

This clonotype was detected ten times or more. The V and J genes are TRBV5-1 and TRBJ2-5, with a weak D call TRBD2 (6 bases). V lost 4 bases, J lost 5 bases, and 15 bases lay in between. The CDR3 has 14 amino acids. Germline V lookup: CDR1 SGHRS, CDR2 YFSETQ. The CDR3 region is CASSRNRGSETQYF. Written as DNA, the CDR3 is TGCGCCAGCAGCCGCAATCGGGGGTCGGAGACCCAGTACTTC.

V is TRBV5-1 and J is TRBJ2-3; D is ambiguous. Germline V gene data show CDR1 as SGHRS and CDR2 as YFSETQ. The CDR3 is made up of 15 amino acids. Trimming pared 4 bases from V and 4 bases from J, leaving 16 bases between. CDR3 bases: TGCGCCAGCAGCGCCGGGCACCGAGCAGCAGATACGCAGTATTTT. It encodes CASSAGHRAADTQYF.

This chain uses TRBV6-1 with TRBJ2-7, with 9 nucleotides matching TRBD1. The CDR3 has 13 amino acids. Looked up from germline, CDR1 is MNHNS and CDR2 is SASEGT. V was clipped by 10 bases and J by 4 bases; unmatched bases: 8. The CDR3 sequence is CATKKGQGYEQYF. DNA of the CDR3: TGTGCCACCAAGAAGGGACAGGGTTACGAGCAGTACTTC.

The gene calls are TRBV20-1 and TRBJ1-4; maybe TRBD1 (6 bases). The germline V and J ends were trimmed by 1 base and 5 bases, with 17 bases remaining between them. The CDR3 is made up of 16 amino acids. CDR1 and CDR2 from the germline V gene are DFQATT and SNEGSKA (reference sequence). CDR3 loop: CSARGLQGGRNEKLFF. CDR3 DNA: TGCAGTGCTAGAGGCCTACAGGGAGGGCGAAATGAAAAACTGTTTTTT.

This clonotype has a count of ten or more. The chain is built from TRBV6-1 and TRBJ1-5; TRBD1 agrees at 8 bases. The CDR3 covers 16 residues. CDR1 and CDR2 (germline): MNHNS, SASEGT. Trimming took 8 bases from V and 4 from J; bases not matched to a gene: 13. CDR3 sequence: CASFNGKGQGNQPQHF. CDR3 DNA sequence: TGTGCCAGCTTTAACGGGAAAGGACAGGGTAATCAGCCCCAGCATTTT.

Ten or more counts support this clonotype. This chain connects TRBV27 to TRBJ1-1; tentatively, D is TRBD1 (5 bases). Germline assignment: CDR1 MNHEY and CDR2 SMNVEV (reference sequence). Trimming shortened V by 0 bases and J by 2 bases, and 10 bases separated the two germline ends. The CDR3 is 15 residues long. CDR3: CASSLSRQINTEAFF. DNA of the CDR3: TGTGCCAGCAGTTTATCAAGACAGATAAACACTGAAGCTTTCTTT.

This clonotype has ten or more counts. This rearrangement joins TRBV28 to TRBJ2-3; TRBD1 matches at 10 bases. CDR3 size: 17 residues. CDR1 and CDR2 from the germline V gene are MDHEN and SYDVKM. V lost 7 bases, J lost 3 bases, and 13 bases stayed unmatched. CDR3 residues: CASTRPGTGVITDTQYF. The CDR3 region has the DNA TGTGCCAGCACACGTCCCGGGACAGGGGTAATTACAGATACGCAGTATTTT.

The chain recombines TRBV28 with TRBJ2-1; a possible D gene is TRBD2 (6 bases). This CDR3 spans 12 amino acids. CDR1 and CDR2 from the germline V gene are MDHEN and SYDVKM. V lost 9 bases and J lost 7, with 13 bases in between. This CDR3 is CASGGPWNEQFF. Here the CDR3 DNA reads TGTGCCAGTGGAGGGCCTTGGAATGAGCAGTTCTTC.

CDR3 DNA: TGTGCCAGCTCACCTTCTCGGGCGGAAGGGGAGCTGTTTTTT. Amino acid sequence: CASSPSRAEGELFF. The V and J genes are TRBV18 and TRBJ2-2; no clear D gene. The CDR3 has 14 amino acids. V was clipped by 3 bases and J by 8 bases, with 13 bases between them. The germline V gene has CDR1 KGHSH and CDR2 LQKENI.

The table lists this clonotype with many counts. The chain carries TRBV7-9 and TRBJ2-3; D unresolved. The V end was cut by 0 bases, the J end by 3 bases, with 10 bases between. Germline CDR1 is SEHNR and CDR2 is FQNEAQ (reference sequence). There are 15 residues in the CDR3. CDR3 sequence reads: CASSLARDRTDTQYF. CDR3 nucleotide sequence: TGTGCCAGCAGCTTAGCGCGAGATCGAACAGATACGCAGTATTTT. The whole variable domain, filled in from reference TRBV7-9 and TRBJ2-3, reads DTGVSQNPRHKITKRGQNVTFRCDPISEHNRLYWYRQTLGQGPEFLTYFQNEAQLEKSRLLSDRFSAERPKGSFSTLEIQRTEQGDSAMYLCASSLARDRTDTQYFGPGTRLTVL.

The table lists this clonotype with many counts. The chain carries TRBV11-3 and TRBJ2-1; D is unresolved. The length of the CDR3 is 14 residues. With 6 bases removed from V and 0 bases from J, the gap between germline ends came to 9 bases. Germline V lookup: CDR1 SGHNT, CDR2 YENEEA. CDR3 coding DNA: TGTGCCAGCAGTCGGACGGGCTCCTACAATGAGCAGTTCTTC. It translates to CASSRTGSYNEQFF.

This clonotype was seen many times. The rearrangement uses TRBV20-1 and TRBJ2-1; 10 positions match TRBD2. This CDR3 contains 17 residues. Trimming removed 2 bases from V and 9 bases from J; junction bases left unmatched: 16. CDR1 DFQATT and CDR2 SNEGSKA come from the germline V gene (reference sequence). Here the CDR3 reads CSARSVVLSGRESEQFF. CDR3 coding DNA: TGCAGTGCTAGATCAGTCGTTCTGAGCGGGAGGGAAAGTGAGCAGTTCTTC.

In its sample, this clonotype was seen many times. The chain joins TRBV12-3 or TRBV12-4 to TRBJ1-1; 9 bases fit TRBD1. The CDR3 is 13 residues long. V was clipped by 9 bases and J by 6 bases; unmatched bases: 8. The CDR3 DNA sequence: TGTGCCAGTTCACAGGGGGCGCGGCCTGAAGCTTTCTTT. It encodes CASSQGARPEAFF.

CDR3 nucleotide sequence: TGTGCCAGCATCAAAAGTGAGAACACTGAAGCTTTCTTT. This gives the protein CASIKSENTEAFF. This chain joins TRBV6-1 and TRBJ1-1; D is undetermined. Germline CDR1 MNHNS, CDR2 SASEGT. The CDR3 is 13 amino acids. V lost 7 bases to trimming and J lost 1 base, with 10 bases between them.

Ten or more counts support this clonotype. The rearrangement uses TRBV12-5 and TRBJ2-3; 9 nucleotides line up with TRBD2. The CDR3 contains 17 residues. Looked up from germline, CDR1 is LGHNT and CDR2 is FRNRAP. The ends lost 2 bases at V and 6 bases at J; junction bases unmatched: 12. For the CDR3, the DNA is TGTGCTAGTGGTTTGATAGGGGTAGCGGGGGAGGGGGATACGCAGTATTTT. Protein sequence: CASGLIGVAGEGDTQYF.

The table lists this clonotype with many counts. The rearrangement links TRBV3-1 to TRBJ1-2; TRBD1 is a possible D gene (5 bases). The V and J ends lost 1 base and 1 base respectively, with 10 bases between them. The CDR3 spans 15 residues. Germline V gene lookup returns CDR1 LGHDT and CDR2 YNNKEL (reference sequence). Written as DNA, the CDR3 is TGTGCCAGCAGCCAAGGGGGGGGAGTTAACTATGGCTACACCTTC. Residues: CASSQGGGVNYGYTF. Full variable domain (outside the CDR3, taken from reference TRBV3-1 and TRBJ1-2): DTAVSQTPKYLVTQMGNDKSIKCEQNLGHDTMYWYKQDSKKFLKIMFSYNNKELIINETVPNRFSPKSPDKAHLNLHINSLELGDSAVYFCASSQGGGVNYGYTFGSGTRLTVV.

Ten or more counts support this clonotype. This chain uses TRBV12-3 or TRBV12-4 with TRBJ2-3; TRBD1 aligns across 9 bases. After removal of 6 bases from V and 0 bases from J, the junction contained 10 bases not matched to a gene. The CDR3 covers 17 residues. The CDR3, as DNA: TGTGCCAGCAGCCAACGGGGACAGGGATATAGCACAGATACGCAGTATTTT. Amino acids: CASSQRGQGYSTDTQYF.

V usage is TRBV7-3 and J usage is TRBJ1-5; a possible D gene is TRBD1 (6 bases). This CDR3 contains 13 residues. The germline V and J ends were trimmed by 5 bases and 8 bases, with 13 bases remaining between them. CDR1 SGHTA and CDR2 FQGTGA come from the germline V gene. CDR3 sequence (DNA): TGTGCCAGCAGCCCGGGACACGGGAAGCCCCAGCATTTT. This codes for CASSPGHGKPQHF.

The chain couples TRBV29-1 to TRBJ1-4, with 8 bases lining up with TRBD1. This CDR3 contains 13 residues. Germline loops: CDR1 SQVTM, CDR2 ANQGSEA. V gave up 3 bases and J gave up 7 bases; unmatched junction bases: 4. The CDR3 DNA follows: TGCAGCGTTGATGACAGGGGAAGTGAAAAACTGTTTTTT. The encoded protein is CSVDDRGSEKLFF.

The chain carries TRBV27 and TRBJ2-1, with TRBD1 identical over 11 bases. The ends lost 2 bases at V and 6 bases at J; junction bases unmatched: 3. CDR1 and CDR2 from the germline V gene are MNHEY and SMNVEV (reference sequence). The CDR3 spans 15 residues. CDR3 in DNA: TGTGCCAGCAGTTTAGGACAGGGGGCGTTCAATGAGCAGTTCTTC. Amino acids: CASSLGQGAFNEQFF.

The genes are TRBV7-9 and TRBJ1-1, with D unresolved. V was pared by 3 bases and J by 4 bases, with 12 bases between. The germline V gene encodes CDR1 SEHNR and CDR2 FQNEAQ (reference sequence). This CDR3 has 14 residues. CDR3 loop: CASSFLEGITEAFF. In nucleotides, the CDR3 is TGTGCCAGCAGCTTTCTCGAGGGAATCACTGAAGCTTTCTTT.

The sample holds one count of this clonotype. The rearrangement joins TRBV15 to TRBJ2-1; tentatively, D is TRBD1 or TRBD2 (5 bases each). The CDR3 is 16 amino acids. Trimming pared 4 bases from V and 0 bases from J, leaving 13 bases between. Looked up from germline, CDR1 is LNHNV and CDR2 is YYDKDF (reference sequence). The CDR3 spells CATSKGRGDSYNEQFF. Written as DNA, the CDR3 is TGTGCCACCAGCAAGGGGAGAGGGGACTCCTACAATGAGCAGTTCTTC.

This chain links TRBV9 with TRBJ2-3; 11 bases map to TRBD2. This CDR3 comprises 18 residues. The V gene end was trimmed by 10 bases and the J gene end by 0 bases; junction bases not matched to a gene: 16. The germline CDR1 and CDR2 sequences are SGDLS and YYNGEE. The CDR3 here is CAPPPGLAEDASTDTQYF. CDR3 nucleotides: TGTGCCCCTCCTCCGGGACTAGCGGAGGACGCTAGCACAGATACGCAGTATTTT.

This clonotype was seen at least ten times. V and J are TRBV9 and TRBJ1-1; D remains unclear. CDR1 is SGDLS and CDR2 is YYNGEE in the germline V gene. The CDR3 covers 13 residues. The V end lost 4 bases, the J end lost 3 bases, and 10 bases lay between the germline ends. CDR3 amino acids: CASSPSGYTEAFF. The CDR3 bases are TGTGCCAGCAGCCCTTCCGGATACACTGAAGCTTTCTTT.

The rearrangement joins TRBV7-9 to TRBJ2-1; no reliable D call. The CDR3 runs to 15 residues. V lost 1 base, J lost 5 bases, and 12 bases lay in between. Per germline, CDR1 SEHNR and CDR2 FQNEAQ (reference sequence). The CDR3, as DNA: TGTGCCAGCAGCTTAGTCCGAAGAAGAGACAATGAGCAGTTCTTC. Translation gives CASSLVRRRDNEQFF.

This clonotype was seen only a few times. The J gene is TRBJ1-1, the V gene TRBV29-1; D unresolved. Germline loops: CDR1 SQVTM, CDR2 ANQGSEA. This CDR3 spans 11 amino acids. V dropped 2 bases and J dropped 8 bases, with 9 bases sitting between them. The DNA of the CDR3 is TGCAGCGTTGAACATGGCCAAGAAGCTTTCTTT. Translating gives CSVEHGQEAFF.